The clone carrying this T cell receptor (beta chain) was detected only a few times. The data are from a study of T-cell reconstitution after alpha-beta-depleted transplantation in children. V lost 4 bases and J 7 bases, leaving 14 bases between the germline ends. Germline V gives CDR1 SGHRS, CDR2 YFSETQ. There are 14 residues in the CDR3. A TCRbeta library incorporating unique molecular identifiers was prepared. TCRdb recomputed calls from the PCR reads with MiXCR, one row per CDR3 protein. The data show some 200,000 distinct CDR3 sequences, roughly 6.8% seen once. This rearrangement joins TRBV5-1 to TRBJ1-4; D remains unclear. The sequence derives from a human donor who donated a stem cell graft to a child with Wiskott-Aldrich syndrome. This specimen consisted of PBMCs from the stem cell graft donor, obtained from the stem cell graft. CDR3 region: CASSLLGSGEKLFF. Written as DNA, the CDR3 is TGCGCCAGCAGCCTGCTAGGTAGTGGTGAAAAACTGTTTTTT.